This TCR beta chain was captured in a study of blood T cell repertoires in COVID-19. Study at large: PBMCs, B-cell-depleted T cells, or T cells were the source of the cDNA or gDNA that made up the material.

Per the original data handling: Counts of nucleated cells, estimated from reference gene primer amplification, were obtained. TCRdb's table, derived via immunoSEQ multiplex PCR, lists solely in-frame clones and lacks some. V and J calls plus clone size are reproduced from that table; the DNA served to infer D and trimming. The table lists around 250,000 clones, around four fifths of them singletons. The CDR3 runs 15 residues. After removal of 3 bases from V and 10 bases from J, the junction contained 11 bases not matched to a gene. CDR1 MNHEY and CDR2 SMNVEV come from the germline V gene (reference sequence).

Material: peripheral blood. The clonotype was recovered from a man in his forties or fifties with active or convalescent COVID-19. The chain joins TRBV27 to TRBJ2-1; 8 positions match TRBD2. The CDR3 DNA reads as TGTGCCAGCAGTTTTTCGGGGACTAGTCACATCGAGCAGTTCTTC. Protein sequence: CASSFSGTSHIEQFF.